These 27 T cell receptor beta chains came from one sample sequenced in a study of cytomegalovirus exposure and HLA in healthy donors. This PCR relied on a set of 60 Vbeta primers and 13 Jbeta primers. The method was immunoSEQ multiplex PCR; TCRdb's version includes in-frame clones alone and lacks a portion of them. Here the sample spans 180,000 or so clones, almost 80% being singletons. Source material: PBMCs. These receptors all come from a man aged 50 or older in good health and CMV-seropositive.

This chain connects TRBV2 to TRBJ2-2; 9 bases line up with TRBD1. The CDR3 loop spans 15 amino acids. The V and J ends lost 7 bases and 3 bases, in that order; junction bases with no gene match: 6. Germline lookup yields CDR1 SNHLY and CDR2 FYNNEI. The CDR3: CASNQGQGYTGELFF. CDR3 coding DNA: TGTGCCAGCAATCAGGGACAGGGATACACCGGGGAGCTGTTTTTT.

This clone was recorded a few times. The genes are TRBV7-6 and TRBJ2-3; 12 bases agree with TRBD2. Looked up from germline, CDR1 is SGHVS and CDR2 is FNYEAQ. The CDR3 is 14 amino acids. The V gene end was trimmed by 2 bases and the J gene end by 8 bases; junction bases not matched to a gene: 2. The CDR3 sequence: CASSLRLAGATQYF. CDR3 DNA: TGTGCCAGCAGCTTAAGACTAGCGGGAGCTACGCAGTATTTT.

This clone was observed a single time. The chain joins TRBV6-5 to TRBJ1-1; tentatively, D is TRBD1 (6 bases). CDR1 MNHEY and CDR2 SVGAGI come from the germline V gene. The V and J ends lost 7 bases and 5 bases respectively, with 17 bases between them. The CDR3 is 14 amino acids. The CDR3: CASTLRGAPTEAFF. CDR3 nucleotide sequence: TGTGCCAGCACTTTACGGGGGGCGCCGACTGAAGCTTTCTTT.

The V and J genes are TRBV6-5 and TRBJ1-3; D is uncertain. CDR1 is MNHEY and CDR2 is SVGAGI in the germline V gene. Trimming removed 8 bases from V and 4 bases from J, with 6 bases in between. The CDR3 covers 11 residues. This chain's CDR3 is CASWEGNTIYF. CDR3 DNA: TGTGCCAGCTGGGAGGGAAACACCATATATTTT.

This clone was seen a single time. The CDR3 protein is CASSPNQGGFGNEKLFF. In DNA form, the CDR3 reads TGCGCCAGCAGCCCCAACCAAGGGGGTTTCGGTAATGAAAAACTGTTTTTT. This chain connects TRBV4-1 to TRBJ1-4, with D possibly being TRBD1 (6 bases). This CDR3 region has 17 residues. Germline CDR1 and CDR2: MGHRA and YSYEKL. V lost 4 bases and J lost 4, with 19 bases in between.

V gene TRBV27 combines with J gene TRBJ2-2, with D tentatively TRBD1 (6 bases). The CDR3 is 16 residues long. The germline V gene has CDR1 MNHEY and CDR2 SMNVEV (reference sequence). Trimming took 6 bases from V and 8 from J, leaving 22 bases between them. The CDR3 reads CASSQTWTEAIGELFF. The CDR3 DNA reads TGTGCCAGCAGCCAGACCTGGACAGAGGCGATTGGGGAGCTGTTTTTT.

V usage is TRBV5-1 and J usage is TRBJ1-4; TRBD1 matches at 10 bases. V was pared by 4 bases and J by 3 bases, with 6 bases of the junction left unmatched. There are 16 residues in the CDR3. The germline CDR1 and CDR2 sequences are SGHRS and YFSETQ. This CDR3 is CASSGTGVRANEKLFF. The CDR3, as DNA: TGCGCCAGCAGCGGGACAGGGGTTAGGGCTAATGAAAAACTGTTTTTT.

V and J are TRBV4-3 and TRBJ2-1; tentatively, D is TRBD2 (5 bases). Germline assignment: CDR1 LGHNA and CDR2 YSLEER. V was trimmed by 1 base and J by 10 bases, leaving 11 bases between them. The CDR3 consists of 13 residues. The CDR3 protein is CASSQVIPGEQFF. CDR3 DNA: TGCGCCAGCAGCCAAGTGATCCCGGGGGAGCAGTTCTTC.

This clone was detected a few times. The rearrangement links TRBV5-1 to TRBJ2-1, with D perhaps matching TRBD2 (6 bases). Trimming stripped 0 bases from V and 8 bases from J, with 24 bases between. Germline V gene sequence: CDR1 SGHRS, CDR2 YFSETQ. The CDR3 sequence is 18 residues long. CDR3 loop: CASSLAGTGVNLGDEQFF. The CDR3 DNA is TGCGCCAGCAGCTTGGCCGGAACGGGAGTAAACTTGGGGGATGAGCAGTTCTTC.

The chain couples TRBV10-1 to TRBJ2-3, with a tentative D call TRBD2 (7 bases). This CDR3 is built from 14 residues. Germline assignment: CDR1 WNHNN and CDR2 SYGVQD (reference sequence). V was clipped by 2 bases and J by 4 bases, with 10 bases between them. The CDR3 nucleotides are TGCGCCAGCAGTGAGGGGGGGGCGGCAGATACGCAGTATTTT. It is translated as CASSEGGAADTQYF.

This sequence joins TRBV5-1 and TRBJ1-1; TRBD1 matches 8 bases. CDR1 SGHRS and CDR2 YFSETQ come from the germline V gene. J gave up 3 bases and V 3 bases, and 10 bases lay outside the gene matches. This CDR3 is 16 amino acids long. Written as DNA, the CDR3 is TGCGCCAGCAGCTCGAACCGGGACAGGACAGACACTGAAGCTTTCTTT. It is translated as CASSSNRDRTDTEAFF.

J is TRBJ2-5 and V is TRBV7-2; 8 positions match TRBD2. Looked up from germline, CDR1 is SGHTA and CDR2 is FQGNSA. The CDR3 loop spans 16 amino acids. The V gene end was trimmed by 1 base and the J gene end by 2 bases; junction bases not matched to a gene: 6. CDR3 amino acids: CASSLGSERGQETQYF. The CDR3 DNA sequence: TGTGCCAGCAGCTTAGGTTCCGAGCGGGGGCAAGAGACCCAGTACTTC.

The V call is TRBV5-1, the J call TRBJ1-2, with D unresolved. From germline, CDR1 is SGHRS and CDR2 YFSETQ. The CDR3 totals 14 residues. The V end was cut by 1 base, the J end by 0 bases, with 7 bases between. The CDR3 loop reads CASSLWQTNYGYTF. CDR3 bases: TGCGCCAGCAGCTTGTGGCAGACTAACTATGGCTACACCTTC.

V gene TRBV30 combines with J gene TRBJ1-2; D not resolved. The germline V gene has CDR1 GTSNPN and CDR2 SVGIG (reference sequence). V lost 2 bases, J lost 7 bases, and 14 bases lay in between. The CDR3 totals 13 residues. The DNA for the CDR3 is TGTGCCTGGAGTAACGGGTACGGAGGTGGCTACACCTTC. It yields the protein CAWSNGYGGGYTF.

Only one count was recorded for this clone. This chain joins TRBV5-6 and TRBJ2-5; D call uncertain. CDR3 size: 14 residues. V was cut by 4 bases and J by 2 bases, with 12 bases left in between. Germline CDR1 reads SGHDT; CDR2 reads YYEEEE. The CDR3 DNA reads as TGTGCCAGCAGCACTGAGGCAGTACAAGAGACCCAGTACTTC. This translates into CASSTEAVQETQYF. Complete variable domain (other parts from reference TRBV5-6 and TRBJ2-5): DAGVTQSPTHLIKTRGQQVTLRCSPKSGHDTVSWYQQALGQGPQFIFQYYEEEERQRGNFPDRFSGHQFPNYSSELNVNALLLGDSALYLCASSTEAVQETQYFGPGTRLLVL.

The V call is TRBV6-6, the J call TRBJ2-7; 10 nucleotides match TRBD1. With V trimmed by 6 bases and J by 2 bases, 7 bases remained unmatched. Germline CDR1 is MNHNY and CDR2 is SVGAGI (reference sequence). This CDR3 comprises 15 residues. This chain's CDR3 is CASSPRDRGTYEQYF. CDR3 DNA sequence: TGTGCCAGCAGCCCCCGGGACAGGGGAACCTACGAGCAGTACTTC.

The chain joins TRBV7-9 to TRBJ1-1; the D is unclear. Germline CDR1 is SEHNR and CDR2 is FQNEAQ (reference sequence). This CDR3 comprises 12 residues. With 8 bases removed from V and 1 base from J, the gap between germline ends came to 8 bases. The CDR3 loop is CASAAGNTEAFF. In DNA form, the CDR3 reads TGTGCCAGCGCGGCGGGGAACACTGAAGCTTTCTTT.

This clone was found a few times. This chain connects TRBV7-2 to TRBJ2-7, with 8 bases that match TRBD1. Germline CDR1 SGHTA, CDR2 FQGNSA. This CDR3 spans 15 amino acids. V lost 1 base to trimming and J lost 3 bases; unmatched junction nucleotides: 5. CDR3 sequence reads: CASSLGQGPFYEQYF. The DNA of the CDR3 is TGTGCCAGCAGCTTAGGACAGGGGCCTTTCTACGAGCAGTACTTC.

The chain employs TRBV6-1 and TRBJ2-6; no firm D call. Deletions cut 4 bases from V and 0 bases from J, with 10 bases between. The CDR3 has 16 residues. CDR1 is MNHNS and CDR2 is SASEGT in the germline V gene. CDR3 sequence reads: CASSAGSSSGANVLTF. CDR3 DNA sequence: TGTGCCAGCAGTGCCGGGTCCAGCTCTGGGGCCAACGTCCTGACTTTC.

This clone has more than one count but fewer than ten. The V call is TRBV19, the J call TRBJ1-1, with a possible D match to TRBD1 (6 bases). The CDR3 extends over 14 amino acids. V gave up 3 bases and J gave up 7 bases, with 15 bases separating them. Germline V gene sequence: CDR1 LNHDA, CDR2 SQIVND (reference sequence). The CDR3 loop is CASSINSGVVEAFF. The CDR3, as DNA: TGTGCCAGTAGTATTAATTCAGGGGTCGTTGAAGCTTTCTTT.

J is TRBJ1-1 and V is TRBV29-1; 7 positions agree with TRBD1. There are 17 residues in the CDR3. Germline assignment: CDR1 SQVTM and CDR2 ANQGSEA. V shed 3 bases and J 4 bases; nucleotides not matched to a gene: 17. CDR3: CSVDNRGSVRATTEAFF. CDR3 nucleotide sequence: TGCAGCGTTGATAACAGGGGCTCCGTTCGGGCCACCACTGAAGCTTTCTTT.

The gene calls are TRBV7-2 and TRBJ2-2; a possible D gene is TRBD2 (6 bases). The CDR3 totals 16 residues. Germline V lookup: CDR1 SGHTA, CDR2 FQGNSA. Between the trimmed V and J ends, which lost 5 bases and 6 bases, there was a span of 19 bases. Here the CDR3 DNA reads TGTGCCAGCAGCCGGGGGTCCCTGTCTATCGCCGGGGAGCTGTTTTTT. Its protein is CASSRGSLSIAGELFF.

The chain joins TRBV28 to TRBJ1-5; 12 nucleotides line up with TRBD1. V trimming: 11 bases; J trimming: 3 bases; junction bases outside the gene matches: 8. This CDR3 has 15 residues. Germline V gene data show CDR1 as MDHEN and CDR2 as SYDVKM. Written as DNA, the CDR3 is TGTGCCGGGGGGACAGGGGGCTCGTCCAATCAGCCCCAGCATTTT. This sequence encodes CAGGTGGSSNQPQHF. The full variable domain, its missing parts supplied by reference TRBV28 and TRBJ1-5, is DVKVTQSSRYLVKRTGEKVFLECVQDMDHENMFWYRQDPGLGLRLIYFSYDVKMKEKGDIPEGYSVSREKKERFSLILESASTNQTSMYLCAGGTGGSSNQPQHFGDGTRLSIL.

The chain carries TRBV6-1 and TRBJ2-7; TRBD2 matches at 14 bases. With 6 bases clipped from V and 4 bases from J, the junction kept 5 bases outside the gene matches. In germline, CDR1 is MNHNS, CDR2 SASEGT. The CDR3 has 15 residues. CDR3 residues: CASRGTSGGRYEQYF. DNA for the CDR3: TGTGCCAGCAGGGGGACTAGCGGGGGCCGGTACGAGCAGTACTTC.

The chain employs TRBV5-1 and TRBJ1-3; weak D call: TRBD1 (5 bases). The CDR3 is 15 amino acids. Trimming took 0 bases from V and 1 from J, leaving 8 bases between them. Germline V gene sequence: CDR1 SGHRS, CDR2 YFSETQ. CDR3 sequence (DNA): TGCGCCAGCAGCTTGGGCGGGGGTTCTGGAAACACCATATATTTT. This sequence encodes CASSLGGGSGNTIYF. Full variable domain (rest looked up from reference TRBV5-1 and TRBJ1-3): KAGVTQTPRYLIKTRGQQVTLSCSPISGHRSVSWYQQTPGQGLQFLFEYFSETQRNKGNFPGRFSGRQFSNSRSEMNVSTLELGDSALYLCASSLGGGSGNTIYFGEGSWLTVV.

Only one count was recorded for this clone. The CDR3 sequence: CATGTSGGSYTQYF. Here the CDR3 DNA reads TGTGCCACCGGGACTAGCGGCGGGTCCTATACGCAGTATTTT. The chain joins TRBV10-3 to TRBJ2-3; TRBD2 agrees at 11 bases. The V gene's germline CDR1 is ENHRY and CDR2 SYGVKD. Unmatched junction bases numbered 10, after V lost 10 bases and J lost 7 bases. CDR3 size: 14 residues.

This clone occurred once. In nucleotides, the CDR3 is TGTGCCAGCCATCAGGGGAGCGGGGGGGCGGAAGAGCAGTACGTC. Translating gives CASHQGSGGAEEQYV. The chain combines TRBV6-1 with TRBJ2-7; the match to TRBD2 covers 10 bases. Trimming removed 8 bases from V and 7 bases from J; junction bases left unmatched: 14. Germline values: CDR1 MNHNS, CDR2 SASEGT. The CDR3 covers 15 residues.